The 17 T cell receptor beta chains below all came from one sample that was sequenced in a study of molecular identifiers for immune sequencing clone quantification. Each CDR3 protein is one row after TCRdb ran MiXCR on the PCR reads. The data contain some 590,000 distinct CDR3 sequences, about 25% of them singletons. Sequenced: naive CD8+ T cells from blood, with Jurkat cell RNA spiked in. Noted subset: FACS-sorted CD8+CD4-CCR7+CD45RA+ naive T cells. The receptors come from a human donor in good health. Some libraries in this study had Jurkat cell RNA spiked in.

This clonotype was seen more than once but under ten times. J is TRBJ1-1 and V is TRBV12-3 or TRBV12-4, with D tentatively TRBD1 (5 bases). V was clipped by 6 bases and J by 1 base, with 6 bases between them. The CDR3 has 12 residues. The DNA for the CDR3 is TGTGCCAGCAGGGACACGAACACTGAAGCTTTCTTT. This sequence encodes CASRDTNTEAFF.

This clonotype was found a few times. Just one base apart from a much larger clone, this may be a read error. Here the CDR3 reads CASSPPGTATDTQYF. The CDR3 nucleotides are TGTGCCAGCAGCCCCCCCGGGACAGCCACAGATACGCAGTATTTT. The genes are TRBV3-1 and TRBJ2-3; TRBD1 matches 7 bases. V lost 4 bases to trimming and J lost 2 bases; unmatched junction nucleotides: 6. The CDR3 length is 15 residues. Looked up from germline, CDR1 is LGHDT and CDR2 is YNNKEL (reference sequence).

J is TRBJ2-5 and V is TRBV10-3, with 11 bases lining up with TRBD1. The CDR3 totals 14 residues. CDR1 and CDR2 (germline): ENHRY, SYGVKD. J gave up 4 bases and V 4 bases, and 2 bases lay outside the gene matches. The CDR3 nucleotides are TGTGCCATCAGTGGGACAGGGGGCGGAGAGACCCAGTACTTC. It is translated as CAISGTGGGETQYF.

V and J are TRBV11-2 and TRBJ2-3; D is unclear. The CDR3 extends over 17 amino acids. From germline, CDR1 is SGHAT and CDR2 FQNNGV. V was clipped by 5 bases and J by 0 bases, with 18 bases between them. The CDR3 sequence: CASSRLSKAQSTDTQYF. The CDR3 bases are TGTGCCAGCAGCCGACTCTCCAAGGCGCAGAGCACAGATACGCAGTATTTT.

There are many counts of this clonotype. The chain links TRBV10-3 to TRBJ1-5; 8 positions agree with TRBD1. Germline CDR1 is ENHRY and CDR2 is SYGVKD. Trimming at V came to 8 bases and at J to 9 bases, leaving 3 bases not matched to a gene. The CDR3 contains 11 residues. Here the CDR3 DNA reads TGTGCCATCGGACAGGGCTGGCCCCAGCATTTT. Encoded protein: CAIGQGWPQHF.

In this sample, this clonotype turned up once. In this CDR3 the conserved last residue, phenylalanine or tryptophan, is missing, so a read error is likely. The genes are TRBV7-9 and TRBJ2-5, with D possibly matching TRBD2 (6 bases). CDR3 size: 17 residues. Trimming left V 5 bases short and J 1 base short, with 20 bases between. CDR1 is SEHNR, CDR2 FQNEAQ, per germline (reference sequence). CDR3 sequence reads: CASSSDGGDLPQETQYI. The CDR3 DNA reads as TGTGCCAGCAGCAGCGACGGGGGAGACCTTCCCCAAGAGACCCAGTACATC.

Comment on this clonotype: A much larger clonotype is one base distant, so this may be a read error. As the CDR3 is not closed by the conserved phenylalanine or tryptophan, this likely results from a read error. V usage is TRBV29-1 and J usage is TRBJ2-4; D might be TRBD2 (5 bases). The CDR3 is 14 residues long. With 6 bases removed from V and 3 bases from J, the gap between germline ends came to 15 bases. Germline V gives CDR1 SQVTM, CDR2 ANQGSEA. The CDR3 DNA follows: TGCAGCGTGCCTGAGGGCGATGGCAAAAACATTCAGTACTCC. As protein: CSVPEGDGKNIQYS.

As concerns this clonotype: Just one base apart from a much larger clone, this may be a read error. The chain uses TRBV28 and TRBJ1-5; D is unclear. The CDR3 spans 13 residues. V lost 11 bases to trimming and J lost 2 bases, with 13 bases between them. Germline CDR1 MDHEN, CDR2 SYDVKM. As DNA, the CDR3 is TGTGCCCGTTGGTGGACTGGCAATCAGCCCCAGCATTTT. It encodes CARWWTGNQPQHF. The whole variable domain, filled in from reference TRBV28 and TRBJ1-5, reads DVKVTQSSRYLVKRTGEKVFLECVQDMDHENMFWYRQDPGLGLRLIYFSYDVKMKEKGDIPEGYSVSREKKERFSLILESASTNQTSMYLCARWWTGNQPQHFGDGTRLSIL.

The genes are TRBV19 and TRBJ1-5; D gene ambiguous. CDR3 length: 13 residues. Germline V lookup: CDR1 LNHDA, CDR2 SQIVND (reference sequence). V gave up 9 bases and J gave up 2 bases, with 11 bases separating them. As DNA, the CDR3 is TGTGCCAGCGCTATTGGGGGCAATCAGCCCCAGCATTTT. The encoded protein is CASAIGGNQPQHF.

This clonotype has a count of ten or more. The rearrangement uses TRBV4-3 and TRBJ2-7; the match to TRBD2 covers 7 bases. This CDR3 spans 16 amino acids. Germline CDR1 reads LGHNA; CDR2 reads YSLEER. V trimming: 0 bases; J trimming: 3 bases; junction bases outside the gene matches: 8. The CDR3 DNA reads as TGCGCCAGCAGCCAAGATAACGCAGGCGGGGGCTACGAGCAGTACTTC. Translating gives CASSQDNAGGGYEQYF.

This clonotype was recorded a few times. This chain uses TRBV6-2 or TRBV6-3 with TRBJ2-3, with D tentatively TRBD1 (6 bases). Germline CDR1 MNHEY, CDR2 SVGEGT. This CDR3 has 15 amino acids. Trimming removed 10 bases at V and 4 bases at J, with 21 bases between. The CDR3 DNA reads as TGTGCCACCGATAGGACAGATACTTTAGCAGATACGCAGTATTTT. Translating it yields CATDRTDTLADTQYF.

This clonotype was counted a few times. The chain's CDR3 is CASSQGPLPSYEQYF. In DNA form, the CDR3 reads TGTGCCAGCAGCCAAGGGCCACTTCCCTCCTACGAGCAGTACTTC. This sequence joins TRBV14 and TRBJ2-7; no clear D gene. In germline, CDR1 is SGHDN, CDR2 FVKESK. CDR3 size: 15 residues. V was trimmed by 1 base and J by 0 bases, leaving 10 bases between them.

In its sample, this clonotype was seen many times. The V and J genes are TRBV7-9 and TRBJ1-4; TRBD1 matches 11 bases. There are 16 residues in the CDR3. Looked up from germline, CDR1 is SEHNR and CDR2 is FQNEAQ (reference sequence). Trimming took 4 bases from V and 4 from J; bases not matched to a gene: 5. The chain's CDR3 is CASSSGQGADNEKLFF. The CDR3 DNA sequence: TGTGCCAGCAGCTCTGGACAGGGGGCCGATAATGAAAAACTGTTTTTT.

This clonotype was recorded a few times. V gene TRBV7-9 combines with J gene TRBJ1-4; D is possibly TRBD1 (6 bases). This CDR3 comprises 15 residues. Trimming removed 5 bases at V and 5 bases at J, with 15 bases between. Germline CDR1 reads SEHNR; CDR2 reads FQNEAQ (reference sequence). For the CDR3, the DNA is TGTGCCAGCAGCGTCAGCAGGGGAATGAATGAAAAACTGTTTTTT. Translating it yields CASSVSRGMNEKLFF.

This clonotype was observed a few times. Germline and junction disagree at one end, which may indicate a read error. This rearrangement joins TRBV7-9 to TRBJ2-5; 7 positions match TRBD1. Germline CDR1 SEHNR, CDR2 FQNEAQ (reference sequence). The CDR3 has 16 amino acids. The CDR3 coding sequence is TGTGCCTGCAGCACCCCCCGGACAGGCCCGCATGAGACCCAGTACTTC. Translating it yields CACSTPRTGPHETQYF.

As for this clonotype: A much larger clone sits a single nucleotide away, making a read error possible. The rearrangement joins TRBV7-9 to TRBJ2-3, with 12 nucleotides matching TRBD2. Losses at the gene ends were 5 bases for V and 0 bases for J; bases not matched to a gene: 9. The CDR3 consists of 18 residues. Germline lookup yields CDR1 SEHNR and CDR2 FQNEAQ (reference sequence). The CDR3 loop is CASSTALTSGSSTDTQYF. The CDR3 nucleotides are TGTGCCAGCAGCACCGCCTTGACTAGCGGGAGTAGCACAGATACGCAGTATTTT.

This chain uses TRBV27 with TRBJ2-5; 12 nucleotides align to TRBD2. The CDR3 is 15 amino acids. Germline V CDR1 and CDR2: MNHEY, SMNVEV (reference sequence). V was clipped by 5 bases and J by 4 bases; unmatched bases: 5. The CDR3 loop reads CASSAWGLAGETQYF. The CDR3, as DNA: TGTGCCAGCAGTGCCTGGGGACTAGCGGGAGAGACCCAGTACTTC.